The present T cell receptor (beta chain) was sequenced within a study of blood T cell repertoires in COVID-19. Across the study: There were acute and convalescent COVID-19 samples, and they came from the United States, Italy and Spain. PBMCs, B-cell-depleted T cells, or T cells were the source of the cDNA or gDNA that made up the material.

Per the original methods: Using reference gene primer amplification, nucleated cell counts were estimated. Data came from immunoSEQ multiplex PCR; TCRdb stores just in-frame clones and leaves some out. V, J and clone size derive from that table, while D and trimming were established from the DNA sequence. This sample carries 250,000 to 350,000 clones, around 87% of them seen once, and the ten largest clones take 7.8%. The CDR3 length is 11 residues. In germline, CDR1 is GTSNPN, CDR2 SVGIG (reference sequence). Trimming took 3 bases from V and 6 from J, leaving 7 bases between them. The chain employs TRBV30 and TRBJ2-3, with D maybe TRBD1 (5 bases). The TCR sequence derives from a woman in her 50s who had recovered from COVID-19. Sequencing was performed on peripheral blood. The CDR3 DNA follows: TGTGCCTGGAGCCGACAGGATACGCAGTATTTT. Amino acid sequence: CAWSRQDTQYF.